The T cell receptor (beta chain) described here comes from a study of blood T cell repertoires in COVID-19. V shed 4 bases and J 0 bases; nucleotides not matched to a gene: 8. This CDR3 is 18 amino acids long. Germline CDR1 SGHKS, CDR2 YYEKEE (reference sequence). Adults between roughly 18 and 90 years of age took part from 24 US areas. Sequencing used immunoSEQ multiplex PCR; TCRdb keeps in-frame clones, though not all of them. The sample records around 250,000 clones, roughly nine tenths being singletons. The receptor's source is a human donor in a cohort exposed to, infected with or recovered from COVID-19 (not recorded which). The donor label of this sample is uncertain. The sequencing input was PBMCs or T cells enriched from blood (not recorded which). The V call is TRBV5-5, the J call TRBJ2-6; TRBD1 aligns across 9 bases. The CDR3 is CASSETGTGPSGANVLTF. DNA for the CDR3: TGTGCCAGCAGCGAAACCGGGACAGGGCCCTCTGGGGCCAACGTCCTGACTTTC.